This T cell receptor beta chain stems from a study of shared clonotypes between healthy human individuals. Profiled with immunoSEQ multiplex PCR; TCRdb holds only in-frame clones, not every one. The sample carries more than 600,000 clones, approximately 90% recorded once. Only CD45RO-negative cells positively selected for CCR7 counted as naive CD8 cells, so terminally differentiated effector memory CD45RA+ cells were excluded. CDR1 and CDR2 from the germline V gene are LGHNA and YSLEER. The germline V and J ends were trimmed by 4 bases and 0 bases, with 10 bases remaining between them. This CDR3 is 15 amino acids long. On this clone itself: Its antigen is unknown.

The study's findings and limits: Enrolling few donors narrowed the genetic and exposure-history diversity that was represented. Naive subsets, compared against memory subsets, generally had larger estimated richness values.

V gene TRBV4-3 combines with J gene TRBJ1-5, with D possibly matching TRBD1 (6 bases). The specimen was naive CD8+ T cells sorted from blood. This clonotype originated in a man aged 25-45 years in good health. In DNA form, the CDR3 reads TGCGCCAGCAGCCTTGACAGGTTTAGCAATCAGCCCCAGCATTTT. Residues: CASSLDRFSNQPQHF.